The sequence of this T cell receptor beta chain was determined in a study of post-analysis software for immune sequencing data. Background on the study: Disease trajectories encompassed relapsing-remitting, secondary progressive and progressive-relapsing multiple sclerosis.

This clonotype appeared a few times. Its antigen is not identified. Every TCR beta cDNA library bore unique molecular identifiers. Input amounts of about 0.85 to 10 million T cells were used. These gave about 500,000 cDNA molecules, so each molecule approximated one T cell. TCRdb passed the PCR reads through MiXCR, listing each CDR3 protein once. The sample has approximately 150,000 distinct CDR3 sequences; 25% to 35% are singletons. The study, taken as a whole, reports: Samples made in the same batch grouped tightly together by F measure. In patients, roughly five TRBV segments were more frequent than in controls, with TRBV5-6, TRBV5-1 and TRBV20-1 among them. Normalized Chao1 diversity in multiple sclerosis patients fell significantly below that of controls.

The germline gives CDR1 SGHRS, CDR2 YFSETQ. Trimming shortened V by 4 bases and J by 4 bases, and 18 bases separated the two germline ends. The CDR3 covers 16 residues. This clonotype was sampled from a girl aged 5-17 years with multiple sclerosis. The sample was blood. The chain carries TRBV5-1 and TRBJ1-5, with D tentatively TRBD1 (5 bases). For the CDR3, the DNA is TGCGCCAGCAGCCCCGGGACGGAAGTTTTGAATCAGCCCCAGCATTTT. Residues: CASSPGTEVLNQPQHF.